The source of this TCR beta chain is a study of shared clonotypes between healthy human individuals. Sequencing used immunoSEQ multiplex PCR; TCRdb keeps in-frame clones, though not all of them. The sample carries more than 2,000,000 clones, 85% to 95% recorded once. A note on this clone: Its antigen remains unknown.

Notes on the study in general: Clonotype sharing across a handful of donors was observed for around 5% of naive CD4 clonotypes. Apart from blood, nothing was sampled; tissue repertoires likely differ. Incomplete sequencing of sorted subsets was indicated by rarefaction despite large depth.

Trimming shortened V by 3 bases and J by 2 bases, and 11 bases separated the two germline ends. The germline CDR1 and CDR2 sequences are MNHEY and SMNVEV (reference sequence). This CDR3 comprises 14 residues. The J gene is TRBJ2-7, the V gene TRBV27; D not certain. The sequenced material came from naive CD4+ T cells from PBMCs. Subset given: CD45RA+ positively selected. The sequence was collected from a man younger than 35 in good health. Some clones in this sample may be carry-over from other donors' samples. As DNA, the CDR3 is TGTGCCAGCAGTTTGACGGTGGGGACCTACGAGCAGTACTTC. It is translated as CASSLTVGTYEQYF.